Presented here are 2 T cell receptor beta chains from one specimen sequenced in a study of control samples from healthy donors and cancer patients. Repertoires were generated with immunoSEQ multiplex PCR, while TCRdb's copy carries only in-frame clones and drops some. The data contain fewer than 60,000 clones, 85% to 95% of them singletons. The sequencing sample was made of blood. The receptors derive from a man under 40 in good health.

The rearrangement links TRBV12-5 to TRBJ2-7; maybe TRBD2 (6 bases). The V gene lost 0 bases and the J gene lost 0 bases, with 12 bases spanning the gap. The CDR3 runs to 16 residues. CDR1 LGHNT and CDR2 FRNRAP come from the germline V gene. CDR3 DNA: TGTGCTAGTGGTTTGGTGTGGGGGGATAGCTCCTACGAGCAGTACTTC. Protein: CASGLVWGDSSYEQYF.

This clone was seen just once. The J gene is TRBJ2-3, the V gene TRBV7-2; D possibly corresponds to TRBD1 (5 bases). V shed 5 bases and J shed 5 bases, with 14 bases lying between them. The CDR3 is 14 residues long. Looked up from germline, CDR1 is SGHTA and CDR2 is FQGNSA. CDR3: CASSLGSQGDTQYF. The CDR3 DNA reads TGTGCCAGCAGCCTAGGGTCCCAGGGAGATACGCAGTATTTT.